Below are 10 T cell receptor beta chains sequenced from a single sample in a study of cytomegalovirus exposure and HLA in healthy donors. Primers: 60 Vbeta forward and 13 Jbeta reverse. Data came from immunoSEQ multiplex PCR; TCRdb stores just in-frame clones and leaves some out. Here the sample spans about 140,000 clones, around 82% being singletons. The specimen was PBMCs. Receptor source: a man younger than 35 in good health and CMV-seropositive.

V and J are TRBV25-1 and TRBJ1-2; TRBD1 agrees at 8 bases. Germline V gene sequence: CDR1 MGHDK, CDR2 SYGVNS. V trimming: 7 bases; J trimming: 4 bases; junction bases outside the gene matches: 11. The CDR3 covers 15 residues. This CDR3 reads CASKGGTGAPYGYTF. CDR3 DNA sequence: TGTGCCAGCAAGGGTGGGACAGGTGCTCCCTATGGCTACACCTTC.

The V gene is TRBV6-1, the J gene TRBJ2-5, with D possibly TRBD1 on 5 matching bases. The end of the DNA fits TRBJ2-7 better, so the J call may be wrong. The CDR3 loop spans 11 amino acids. Germline V gives CDR1 MNHNS, CDR2 SASEGT. The CDR3 reads CASSYRYEQYF. CDR3 bases: TGTGCCAGCAGTTACAGGTACGAGCAGTACTTC.

The CDR3 here is CASSPLGTTNTEAFF. In DNA form, the CDR3 reads TGCGCCAGCAGCCCCCTCGGGACAACGAACACTGAAGCTTTCTTT. This rearrangement joins TRBV4-1 to TRBJ1-1; a weak D match, TRBD1 (6 bases). CDR1 MGHRA and CDR2 YSYEKL come from the germline V gene. Trimming took off 4 bases at V and 1 base at J, with 13 bases between the two ends. The CDR3 has 15 amino acids.

The chain couples TRBV5-1 to TRBJ2-1; 8 bases are shared with TRBD2. V shed 3 bases and J 6 bases; nucleotides not matched to a gene: 5. The CDR3 has 14 amino acids. The germline V gene encodes CDR1 SGHRS and CDR2 YFSETQ. This chain's CDR3 is CASSYTAGVNEQFF. CDR3 nucleotides: TGCGCCAGCAGCTATACAGCGGGAGTCAATGAGCAGTTCTTC.

The gene calls are TRBV12-5 and TRBJ1-5; D not resolved. Trimming pared 0 bases from V and 4 bases from J, leaving 4 bases between. Germline V gene data show CDR1 as LGHNT and CDR2 as FRNRAP. The CDR3 sequence is 13 residues long. DNA of the CDR3: TGTGCTAGTGGTTTGGTACAAAATCAGCCCCAGCATTTT. This translates into CASGLVQNQPQHF.

This clone was counted only a few times. This sample also contains other DNA sequences that code for the same CDR3. The chain recombines TRBV6-1 with TRBJ2-2, with 10 bases fitting TRBD2. The CDR3 totals 15 residues. Looked up from germline, CDR1 is MNHNS and CDR2 is SASEGT. Trimming removed 4 bases from V and 1 base from J; junction bases left unmatched: 0. CDR3 in DNA: TGTGCCAGCAGTGGACTAGCGGGGAACACCGGGGAGCTGTTTTTT. The encoded protein is CASSGLAGNTGELFF.

Comments on this clone: The sample has other DNA sequences that encode this CDR3 too. V usage is TRBV27 and J usage is TRBJ2-7; possibly TRBD1 for D (6 bases). Germline V CDR1 and CDR2: MNHEY, SMNVEV (reference sequence). The CDR3 length is 15 residues. The V and J ends lost 2 bases and 0 bases respectively, with 11 bases between them. The CDR3 sequence is CASSLKGVSSYEQYF. As DNA, the CDR3 is TGTGCCAGCAGTTTAAAGGGGGTAAGCTCCTACGAGCAGTACTTC.

V and J are TRBV27 and TRBJ2-2, with D perhaps matching TRBD2 (5 bases). Germline loops: CDR1 MNHEY, CDR2 SMNVEV (reference sequence). This CDR3 is built from 17 residues. Trimming left V 7 bases short and J 0 bases short, with 18 bases between. The DNA of the CDR3 is TGTGCCAGCACAAGGAGGAGCTGGGAAGCGAACACCGGGGAGCTGTTTTTT. Translated, it gives CASTRRSWEANTGELFF.

CDR3 region: CASRVQRESTGELFF. In DNA, the CDR3 is TGTGCCAGTAGAGTTCAGCGGGAAAGCACCGGGGAGCTGTTTTTT. The chain is built from TRBV19 and TRBJ2-2, with 7 bases that match TRBD2. The CDR3 length is 15 residues. The germline gives CDR1 LNHDA, CDR2 SQIVND (reference sequence). J gave up 4 bases and V 6 bases, and 8 bases lay outside the gene matches. The full variable domain, in which reference TRBV19 and TRBJ2-2 provide the parts outside the CDR3, is DGGITQSPKYLFRKEGQNVTLSCEQNLNHDAMYWYRQDPGQGLRLIYYSQIVNDFQKGDIAEGYSVSREKKESFPLTVTSAQKNPTAFYLCASRVQRESTGELFFGEGSRLTVL.

The rearrangement links TRBV2 to TRBJ2-2; D gene unclear. V was clipped by 7 bases and J by 1 base, with 13 bases between them. Per germline, CDR1 SNHLY and CDR2 FYNNEI. The CDR3 sequence is 15 residues long. The CDR3 sequence: CASTEGGLNTGELFF. The DNA for the CDR3 is TGTGCCAGCACCGAAGGCGGATTGAACACCGGGGAGCTGTTTTTT.